One and the same sample provided the 5 T cell receptor beta chains below, sequenced in a study of T cells in Graves' hyperthyroidism and ophthalmopathy. TCR beta CDR3 sequences were amplified from RNA transcripts. The HTBI primer set served for first-round RT-PCR of the TCR CDR3. TCRdb recomputed calls from the multiplex PCR reads with MiXCR, one row per CDR3 protein. The table includes around 760,000 distinct CDR3 sequences, around a third detected once. The material sequenced was blood. The receptor set was obtained from a woman aged 40 to 50 with Graves' hyperthyroidism.

This clonotype occurred many times. The chain is built from TRBV29-1 and TRBJ1-1; D is unclear. The CDR3 covers 14 residues. Trimming removed 5 bases at V and 1 base at J, with 14 bases between. Germline assignment: CDR1 SQVTM and CDR2 ANQGSEA. The CDR3 loop is CSVFTPRKNTEAFF. The CDR3, as DNA: TGCAGCGTTTTTACCCCGCGGAAGAACACTGAAGCTTTCTTT.

Many counts were recorded for this clonotype. In nucleotides, the CDR3 is TGCAGCGTTCAACGACAGGGTGACGAGCAGTACTTC. Translated, it gives CSVQRQGDEQYF. The V gene is TRBV29-1, the J gene TRBJ2-7; 7 bases align to TRBD1. Germline-derived CDR1 and CDR2 are SQVTM and ANQGSEA. CDR3 length equals 12 residues. V lost 5 bases and J lost 5; bases outside the gene matches: 6.

The gene calls are TRBV7-9 and TRBJ2-3; 10 bases fit TRBD2. V dropped 9 bases and J dropped 2; count of bases not matched to a gene: 5. Germline CDR1 reads SEHNR; CDR2 reads FQNEAQ (reference sequence). The CDR3 has 14 residues. CDR3: CASLTSGDTDTQYF. CDR3 coding DNA: TGTGCCAGTTTAACTAGCGGGGACACAGATACGCAGTATTTT.

The rearrangement uses TRBV7-2 and TRBJ1-2; 8 bases are shared with TRBD1. Germline V gene lookup returns CDR1 SGHTA and CDR2 FQGNSA. V shed 2 bases, J shed 12 bases, and the junction held 8 bases outside the gene matches. CDR3 size: 13 residues. The CDR3 protein is CASSLTGPGGNTF. CDR3 sequence (DNA): TGTGCCAGCAGCTTAACGGGGCCAGGGGGCAACACCTTC.

The chain employs TRBV29-1 and TRBJ2-7; D gene ambiguous. This CDR3 region has 15 residues. V was clipped by 3 bases and J by 4 bases, with 19 bases between them. CDR1 SQVTM and CDR2 ANQGSEA come from the germline V gene. In DNA form, the CDR3 reads TGCAGCGTTGACCTCGGCAGTGACGACCTGTACGAGCAGTACTTC. It yields the protein CSVDLGSDDLYEQYF.